The rows below give T cell receptor beta chains drawn from one sample of a study of blood T cell repertoires in COVID-19. The method was immunoSEQ multiplex PCR; TCRdb's version includes in-frame clones alone and lacks a portion of them. The sample includes around 290,000 clones, around nine tenths of them seen just once. The sequenced material came from PBMCs or T cells enriched from blood (not recorded which). All receptors come from a woman aged 25-40 years who had recovered from COVID-19. CDR3s include the opening cysteine and the closing phenylalanine or tryptophan. The order of the fields is V gene, J gene, clone size, CDR3 length, D gene, CDR3 DNA, CDR3 protein. The D gene is left open where the match is weak. Size tells how often a clone was seen (once, few, many) or the class of an expanded clone, and some rows leave it out.

TRBV10-1	TRBJ1-5	.	14	.	TGCGCCAGCAGGATAACAGGAAACAATCAGCCCCAGCATTTT	CASRITGNNQPQHF
TRBV7-2	TRBJ2-7	.	11	.	TGTGCCAGCAGCTTACTCTACGAGCAGTACTTC	CASSLLYEQYF
TRBV29-1	TRBJ2-1	.	17	TRBD2	TGCAGCGCTGGTATGTTAGCGGGAGTGGGTTCCTACAATGAGCAGTTCTTC	CSAGMLAGVGSYNEQFF
TRBV7-9	TRBJ2-7	.	14	TRBD1	TGTGCCAGCAGCCCCCGGGACAGGCCTTGGGAGCAGTACTTC	CASSPRDRPWEQYF
TRBV28	TRBJ1-3	.	14	TRBD1	TGTGCCAGCAGGGGACAGGGCGCTGGAAACACCATATATTTT	CASRGQGAGNTIYF
TRBV27	TRBJ2-1	.	13	.	TGTGCCAGCAGCCACACTACGGACAATGAGCAGTTCTTC	CASSHTTDNEQFF
TRBV7-2	TRBJ1-5	few	15	.	TGTGCCAGCAGCTTAGGTAGCGGAAGCAATCAGCCCCAGCATTTT	CASSLGSGSNQPQHF
TRBV27	TRBJ2-1	.	16	TRBD2	TGTGCCAGCAGTTCCTACTCAGCGGGAAACTACAATGAGCAGTTCTTC	CASSSYSAGNYNEQFF
TRBV30	TRBJ2-3	.	14	TRBD2	TGTGCCTGGAGTGTAGCGGGAGGGCCAGATACGCAGTATTTT	CAWSVAGGPDTQYF
TRBV12-3/TRBV12-4	TRBJ2-3	.	13	.	TGTGCCAGCGAAAACGGGGTCACAGATACGCAGTATTTT	CASENGVTDTQYF
TRBV6-2/TRBV6-3	TRBJ1-1	.	14	TRBD1	TGTGCCAGCAGTCGACAGGGGCGCGACACTGAAGCTTTCTTT	CASSRQGRDTEAFF
TRBV19	TRBJ2-2	.	17	.	TGTGCCAGTAGTATAACAATTTGGGCCAAGAACACCGGGGAGCTGTTTTTT	CASSITIWAKNTGELFF
TRBV29-1	TRBJ2-1	once	11	TRBD2	TGCAGCGTTGACGCGGGAGGAATTCCGTTCTTC	CSVDAGGIPFF
TRBV11-3	TRBJ2-1	.	13	.	TGTGCCAGCAGCTTAGATATTGACAATGAGCAGTTCTTC	CASSLDIDNEQFF
TRBV10-1	TRBJ2-4	once	15	.	TGCGCCAGCAGCGAAGGAACAGGATCCAAAAACATTCAGTACTTC	CASSEGTGSKNIQYF
TRBV7-7	TRBJ2-1	.	16	.	TGTGCTAGCAGCTTAGGCGGACTGGGCTCGAACAATGAGCAGTTCTTC	CASSLGGLGSNNEQFF
TRBV7-9	TRBJ2-7	once	16	TRBD1	TGTGCCAGCGGCGCGAGAATGGGGACAGTATCTGACGAGCAGTACTTC	CASGARMGTVSDEQYF
TRBV5-4	TRBJ2-2	.	15	.	TGTGCCAGCATCGAGGGGGCTGCGGGGACCGGGGAGCTGTTTTTT	CASIEGAAGTGELFF
TRBV9	TRBJ2-3	.	14	.	TGTGCCAGCAGCGCCACTTTGGGGGGGCATACGCAGTATTTT	CASSATLGGHTQYF